This TCR beta chain was observed in a study of neurological immune-mediated disorders. Time point given: longitudinal time-point 2. This clonotype occurred many times. No antigen is known for it. Using its own MiXCR run on the 5' RACE reads, TCRdb lists one record per CDR3 protein. The sample has some 87,000 distinct CDR3 sequences; approximately 6% are singletons. Findings and limits, study-wide: A possible signature appeared as one related-CDR3 cluster, in which phylogenetic grouping placed the repertoires of 18 of 34 multiple sclerosis patients. The multiple sclerosis repertoire cluster was not associated with any clinical or MRI feature, with the authors stating that larger cohorts are needed.

Sequencing used PBMCs. This TCR was recovered from a woman aged 55-70 years with multiple sclerosis.

This CDR3 reads CASSFVGATEAFF. In DNA, the CDR3 is TGTGCCAGCAGCTTTGTTGGGGCCACTGAAGCTTTCTTT. This chain uses TRBV5-5 with TRBJ1-1, with D possibly matching TRBD1 (5 bases). The CDR3 has 13 residues. Germline V gene sequence: CDR1 SGHKS, CDR2 YYEKEE (reference sequence). Trimming shortened V by 2 bases and J by 4 bases, and 9 bases separated the two germline ends.